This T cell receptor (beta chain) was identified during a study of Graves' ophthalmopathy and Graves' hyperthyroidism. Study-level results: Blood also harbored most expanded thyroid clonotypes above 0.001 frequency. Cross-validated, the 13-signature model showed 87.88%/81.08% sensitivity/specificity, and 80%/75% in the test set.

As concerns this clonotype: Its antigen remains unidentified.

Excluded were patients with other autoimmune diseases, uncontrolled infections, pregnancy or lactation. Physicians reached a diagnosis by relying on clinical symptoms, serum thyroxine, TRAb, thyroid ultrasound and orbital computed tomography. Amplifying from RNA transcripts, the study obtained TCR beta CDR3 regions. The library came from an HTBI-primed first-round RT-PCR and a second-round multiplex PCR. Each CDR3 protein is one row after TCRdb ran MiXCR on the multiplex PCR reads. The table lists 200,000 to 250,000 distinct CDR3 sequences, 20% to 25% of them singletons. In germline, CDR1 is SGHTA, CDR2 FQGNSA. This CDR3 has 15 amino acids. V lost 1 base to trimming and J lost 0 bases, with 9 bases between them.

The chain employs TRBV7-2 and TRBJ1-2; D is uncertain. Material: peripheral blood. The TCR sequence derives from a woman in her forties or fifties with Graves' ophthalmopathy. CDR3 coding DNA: TGTGCCAGCAGCTTAGTGCAGACCACTAACTATGGCTACACCTTC. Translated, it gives CASSLVQTTNYGYTF.